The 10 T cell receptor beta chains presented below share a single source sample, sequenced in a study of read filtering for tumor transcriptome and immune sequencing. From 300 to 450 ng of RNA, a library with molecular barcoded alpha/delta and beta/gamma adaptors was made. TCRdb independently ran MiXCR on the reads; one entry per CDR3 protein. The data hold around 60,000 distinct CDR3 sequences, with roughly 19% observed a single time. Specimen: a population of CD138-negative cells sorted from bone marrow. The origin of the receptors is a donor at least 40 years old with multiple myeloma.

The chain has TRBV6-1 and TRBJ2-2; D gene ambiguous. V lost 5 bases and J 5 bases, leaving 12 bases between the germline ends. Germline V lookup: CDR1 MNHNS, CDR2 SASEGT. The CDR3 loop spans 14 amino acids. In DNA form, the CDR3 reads TGTGCCAGCAGTCCGTGGGGTGGGACCGGGGAGCTGTTTTTT. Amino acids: CASSPWGGTGELFF.

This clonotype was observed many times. The CDR3 DNA sequence: TGTGCCAGCAGCTTCTTCGTCCGGAACACTGAAGCTTTCTTT. This translates into CASSFFVRNTEAFF. The chain combines TRBV7-8 with TRBJ1-1; D is unresolved. The CDR3 extends over 14 amino acids. CDR1 and CDR2 (germline): SGHVS, FQNEAQ. The V end lost 3 bases, the J end lost 1 base, and 9 bases lay between the germline ends.

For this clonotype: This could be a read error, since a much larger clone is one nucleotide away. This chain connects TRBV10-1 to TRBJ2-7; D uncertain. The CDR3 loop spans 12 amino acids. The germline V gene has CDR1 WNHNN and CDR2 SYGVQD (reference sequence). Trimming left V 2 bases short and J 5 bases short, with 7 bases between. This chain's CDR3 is CASSEVGHEQYF. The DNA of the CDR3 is TGCGCCAGCAGTGAGGTTGGGCACGAGCAGTACTTC.

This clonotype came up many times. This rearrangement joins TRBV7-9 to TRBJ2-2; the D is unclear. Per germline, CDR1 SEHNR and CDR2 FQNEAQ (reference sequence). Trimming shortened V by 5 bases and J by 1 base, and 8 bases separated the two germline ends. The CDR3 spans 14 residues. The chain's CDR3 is CASSLPRNTGELFF. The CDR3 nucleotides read TGTGCCAGCAGCCTTCCGCGGAACACCGGGGAGCTGTTTTTT. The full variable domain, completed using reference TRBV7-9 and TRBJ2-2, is DTGVSQNPRHKITKRGQNVTFRCDPISEHNRLYWYRQTLGQGPEFLTYFQNEAQLEKSRLLSDRFSAERPKGSFSTLEIQRTEQGDSAMYLCASSLPRNTGELFFGEGSRLTVL.

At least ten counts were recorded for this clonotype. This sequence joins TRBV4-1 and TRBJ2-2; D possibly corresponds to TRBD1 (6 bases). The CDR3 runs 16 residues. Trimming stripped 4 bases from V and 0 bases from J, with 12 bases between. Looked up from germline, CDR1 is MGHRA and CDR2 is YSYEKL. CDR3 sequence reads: CASSLIRGANTGELFF. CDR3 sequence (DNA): TGCGCCAGCAGCCTCATCAGGGGCGCGAACACCGGGGAGCTGTTTTTT.

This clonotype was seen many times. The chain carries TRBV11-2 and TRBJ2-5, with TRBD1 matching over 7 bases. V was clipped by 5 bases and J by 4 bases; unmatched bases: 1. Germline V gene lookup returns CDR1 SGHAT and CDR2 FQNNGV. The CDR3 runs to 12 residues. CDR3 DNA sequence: TGTGCCAGCAGCCGACAGGGAGAGACCCAGTACTTC. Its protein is CASSRQGETQYF.

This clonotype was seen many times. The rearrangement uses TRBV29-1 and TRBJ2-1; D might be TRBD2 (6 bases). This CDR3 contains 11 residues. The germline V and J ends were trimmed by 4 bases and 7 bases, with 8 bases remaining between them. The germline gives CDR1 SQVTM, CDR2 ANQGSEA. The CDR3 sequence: CSVAGVNEQFF. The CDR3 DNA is TGCAGCGTTGCGGGAGTTAATGAGCAGTTCTTC.

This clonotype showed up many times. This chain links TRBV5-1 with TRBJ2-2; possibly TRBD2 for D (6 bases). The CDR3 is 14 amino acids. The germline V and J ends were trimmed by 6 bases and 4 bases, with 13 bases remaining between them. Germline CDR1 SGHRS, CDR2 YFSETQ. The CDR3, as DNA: TGCGCCAGCACCCCGGGGGACTTCACCGGGGAGCTGTTTTTT. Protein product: CASTPGDFTGELFF.

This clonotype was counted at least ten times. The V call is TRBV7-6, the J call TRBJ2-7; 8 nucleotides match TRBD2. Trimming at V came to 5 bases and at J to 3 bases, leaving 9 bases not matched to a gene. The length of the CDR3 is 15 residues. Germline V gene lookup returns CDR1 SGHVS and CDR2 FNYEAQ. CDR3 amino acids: CASSPAGVSLYEQYF. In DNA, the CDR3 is TGTGCCAGCAGCCCAGCGGGAGTTTCTCTCTACGAGCAGTACTTC.

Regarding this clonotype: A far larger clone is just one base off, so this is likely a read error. The CDR3 DNA reads as TGTGCCAGCAGCTTAACGGGACTAAACGATGAGCAGTTCTTC. Protein: CASSLTGLNDEQFF. J is TRBJ2-1 and V is TRBV7-2; 7 bases align to TRBD2. This CDR3 is 14 amino acids long. CDR1 and CDR2 (germline): SGHTA, FQGNSA. V lost 2 bases and J lost 8; bases outside the gene matches: 6.